This is a list of T cell receptor beta chains from one sample in a study of cytomegalovirus exposure and HLA in healthy donors. Sequenced by immunoSEQ multiplex PCR; TCRdb stores in-frame clones only, minus some. The sample contains about 110,000 clones, less than 90% of which appear only once. Material for sequencing was PBMCs. The receptors stem from a woman between 18 and 30 years old in good health and CMV-seropositive. The CDR3 runs from the conserved cysteine through the conserved F or W. The D gene is left open where the match is weak. For some rows the clone size is stated as once, few or many, or as a class when expanded; others skip it.

TRBJ1-3	few	TRBD1	TRBV19	TGTGCCAGCAAGGACAGGGCCCACACCATATATTTT	CASKDRAHTIYF
TRBJ2-5	few	TRBD1	TRBV15	TGTGCCACCAGCAGAGATCTAAGGACAGGGGTAGAGACCCAGTACTTC	CATSRDLRTGVETQYF
TRBJ2-1	-	TRBD2	TRBV29-1	TGCAGCGTTGAGGGTAGGAGACTAGCGGGGGGGTACAATGAGCAGTTCTTC	CSVEGRRLAGGYNEQFF
TRBJ2-1	-	TRBD1	TRBV5-4	TGTGCCAGCAGCCCCGCCGGGACAGGGACAGGTGAGCAGTTCTTC	CASSPAGTGTGEQFF
TRBJ2-3	-	-	TRBV27	TGTGCCAGCAGTTTATTACCCGGGGTTAGCACAGATACGCAGTATTTT	CASSLLPGVSTDTQYF
TRBJ1-2	once	-	TRBV27	TGTGCCAGCAGTTTATCCAGGGGCCGAAACTATGGCTACACCTTC	CASSLSRGRNYGYTF
TRBJ2-5	-	-	TRBV27	TGTGCCAGCAGTTTGGCTAGTCCCCCACAAGAGACCCAGTACTTC	CASSLASPPQETQYF
TRBJ1-6	-	-	TRBV29-1	TGCAGCGTTGGGACAGACTATAATTCACCCCTCCACTTT	CSVGTDYNSPLHF
TRBJ1-6	-	-	TRBV10-1	TGCGCCAGCAGTGAAAATTCGGCGGCCCTCCACTTT	CASSENSAALHF
TRBJ1-6	-	TRBD1	TRBV6-6	TGTGCCAGCAGAGTTACTGGGACAGGGAACTCACCCCTCCACTTT	CASRVTGTGNSPLHF
TRBJ1-4	-	TRBD1	TRBV19	TGTGCCAGTACCCTCCGACAGGGCCTTAATGAAAAACTGTTTTTT	CASTLRQGLNEKLFF
TRBJ1-1	-	TRBD1	TRBV10-2	TGCGCCAGCAGTGGGACAGGACCTGAAGCTTTCTTT	CASSGTGPEAFF
TRBJ1-2	few	-	TRBV11-2	TGTGCCAGCAGCTCCCCGGGGGGTGTCACTGGCTACACCTTC	CASSSPGGVTGYTF
TRBJ2-1	once	TRBD1	TRBV6-5	TGTGCCAGCAGGGGACAGGGATCCTACAATGAGCAGTTCTTC	CASRGQGSYNEQFF
TRBJ1-4	-	-	TRBV7-2	TGTGCCAGCAGCGTCACAGTACTGAGAGGGGAAAAACTGTTTTTT	CASSVTVLRGEKLFF
TRBJ1-5	-	-	TRBV19	TGTGCCAGTAACAAAATAATGCACGGGGTTCAGCCCCAGCATTTT	CASNKIMHGVQPQHF
TRBJ1-1	-	TRBD1	TRBV29-1	TGCAGCGTGGGACAGTGGGAAGGGACTGAAGCTTTCTTT	CSVGQWEGTEAFF
TRBJ1-2	-	-	TRBV5-5	TGTGCCAGCAGCACCCTCACTCAAACCCGGGGCTACACCTTC	CASSTLTQTRGYTF
TRBJ2-5	-	TRBD1	TRBV11-2	TGTGCCAGCAGCTTAGCACAGGGGCAAGAGACCCAGTACTTC	CASSLAQGQETQYF
TRBJ1-4	once	-	TRBV25-1	TGTGCCAGCAGTGAATTTGTTGGGGGCGATGAAAAACTGTTTTTT	CASSEFVGGDEKLFF
TRBJ1-4	-	-	TRBV18	TGTGCCAGCTCATCGCGAGAAAAACTGTTTTTT	CASSSREKLFF
TRBJ2-2	-	-	TRBV28	TGTGCCAGCAGTTTGGTACAGGGAGGGACCGGGGAGCTGTTTTTT	CASSLVQGGTGELFF
TRBJ1-1	-	-	TRBV6-6	TGTGCCAGCAGGCATCCGGGGTGGGGATCGGACACTGAAGCTTTCTTT	CASRHPGWGSDTEAFF